Reported below is one T cell receptor (beta chain). Profiled with immunoSEQ multiplex PCR; TCRdb holds only in-frame clones, not every one. The sample lists roughly 140,000 clones, more than 70% seen once, with 2.3% in the top ten. V was trimmed by 4 bases and J by 6 bases, leaving 9 bases between them. This CDR3 is built from 12 residues. CDR1 and CDR2 from the germline V gene are MDHEN and SYDVKM. The data are from a study of blood T cell repertoires in COVID-19. Study-wide background: PBMCs, B-cell-depleted T cells, or T cells provided the cDNA or gDNA that made up the material.

Sequenced input: peripheral blood. This sequence was found in a human donor in a cohort sampled during active COVID-19. The chain is built from TRBV28 and TRBJ1-2, with D maybe TRBD1 (6 bases). The chain's CDR3 is CASSWGRNGYTF. The CDR3 nucleotides read TGTGCCAGCAGTTGGGGGCGGAATGGCTACACCTTC.